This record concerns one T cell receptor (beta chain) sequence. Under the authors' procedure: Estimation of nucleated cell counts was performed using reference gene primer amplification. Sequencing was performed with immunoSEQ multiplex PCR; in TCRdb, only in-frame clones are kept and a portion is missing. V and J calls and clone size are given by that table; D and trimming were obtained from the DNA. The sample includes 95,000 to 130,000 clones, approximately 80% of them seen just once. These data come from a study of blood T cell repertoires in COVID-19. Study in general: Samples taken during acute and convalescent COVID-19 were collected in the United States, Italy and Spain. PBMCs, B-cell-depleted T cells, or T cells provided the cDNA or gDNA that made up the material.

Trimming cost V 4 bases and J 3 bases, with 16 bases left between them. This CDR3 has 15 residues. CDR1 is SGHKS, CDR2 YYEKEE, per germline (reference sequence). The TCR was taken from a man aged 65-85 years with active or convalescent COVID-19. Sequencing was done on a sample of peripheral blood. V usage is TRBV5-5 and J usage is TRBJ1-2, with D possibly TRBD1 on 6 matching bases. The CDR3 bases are TGTGCCAGCAGCCTGGGACAAGTGGGCGACTATGGCTACACCTTC. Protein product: CASSLGQVGDYGYTF.